A selection of T cell receptor beta chains follows, all from one sample in a study of T cells expressing NK-cell markers. TCRdb derives one entry per CDR3 protein from the 5' RACE reads, leaving out DNA. With about 380,000 distinct CDR3 sequences in the sample, the ten largest clones hold around 5.2%. Input material: blood T cells: a sorted CD56 or NKG2C T cell subset, CD4+ or CD8+ T cells, or bulk PBMC T cells (not recorded which). Source of these receptors: a man aged 18-75 years in good health. Each CDR3 is given with its conserved first and last residue.

j_call: TRBJ2-7
v_call: TRBV19
cdr3_aa: CASSTGTLLGSEQYF

j_call: TRBJ2-7
v_call: TRBV6-1
cdr3_aa: CAGGIAYEQYF

j_call: TRBJ1-4
v_call: TRBV3-1
cdr3_aa: CASSQDRGPWGEKLFF

j_call: TRBJ2-3
v_call: TRBV4-2
cdr3_aa: CASSPAILGQGADTQYF

j_call: TRBJ2-5
v_call: TRBV5-1
cdr3_aa: CASTPTAGGQETQYF

j_call: TRBJ1-1
v_call: TRBV5-6
cdr3_aa: CASSLVLSSGAFF

j_call: TRBJ1-3
v_call: TRBV7-9
cdr3_aa: CASSLTGSFGNTIYF

j_call: TRBJ2-3
v_call: TRBV20-1
cdr3_aa: CSARVTVLGTQYF

j_call: TRBJ1-6
v_call: TRBV3-1
cdr3_aa: CASSQGTVNSPLHF

j_call: TRBJ2-1
v_call: TRBV30
cdr3_aa: CAWGEQGSSYNEQFF

j_call: TRBJ2-1
v_call: TRBV11-1
cdr3_aa: CASSLMRIAQRNEQFF

j_call: TRBJ1-3
v_call: TRBV4-2
cdr3_aa: CASSQVVGARAGNTIYF

j_call: TRBJ2-4
v_call: TRBV6-1
cdr3_aa: CASSEFALLAKNIQYF

j_call: TRBJ2-2
v_call: TRBV6-1
cdr3_aa: CASSEGEDSRVGELFF

j_call: TRBJ2-1
v_call: TRBV20-1
cdr3_aa: CSARSGSSLSYNEQFF

j_call: TRBJ2-1
v_call: TRBV5-6
cdr3_aa: CASSLGDRRRSSYNEQFF

j_call: TRBJ2-3
v_call: TRBV6-1
cdr3_aa: CASRQDRGRDTQYF

j_call: TRBJ1-4
v_call: TRBV29-1
cdr3_aa: CSARQGTNEKLFF

j_call: TRBJ1-5
v_call: TRBV20-1
cdr3_aa: CSAYKLDTNQPQHF

j_call: TRBJ2-3
v_call: TRBV11-2
cdr3_aa: CASSYELSGSPYTQYF

j_call: TRBJ2-2
v_call: TRBV6-5
cdr3_aa: CASSHTNTGNGELFF

j_call: TRBJ2-3
v_call: TRBV12-3/TRBV12-4
cdr3_aa: CASSGGQGRTDTQYF

j_call: TRBJ2-3
v_call: TRBV7-8
cdr3_aa: CASSWTRGVEQYF

j_call: TRBJ2-5
v_call: TRBV4-1
cdr3_aa: CASSQGITGTAIQETQYF

j_call: TRBJ2-1
v_call: TRBV2
cdr3_aa: CASQDRPYNEQFF

j_call: TRBJ1-5
v_call: TRBV21-1
cdr3_aa: CASSNGGGPGNQPQHF

j_call: TRBJ1-2
v_call: TRBV20-1
cdr3_aa: CSASLTVRNGYTF

j_call: TRBJ1-5
v_call: TRBV12-3/TRBV12-4
cdr3_aa: CASGSYNQPQHF

j_call: TRBJ2-5
v_call: TRBV20-1
cdr3_aa: CSASFQAGLFGTQYF

j_call: TRBJ2-2
v_call: TRBV9
cdr3_aa: CASSVVDAGGHGGELFF

j_call: TRBJ2-3
v_call: TRBV18
cdr3_aa: CASSPPSGVLTDTQYF

j_call: TRBJ2-5
v_call: TRBV7-2
cdr3_aa: CASQGSGGPKETQYF

j_call: TRBJ2-5
v_call: TRBV2
cdr3_aa: CASSEVSGAGAQYF

j_call: TRBJ2-5
v_call: TRBV24-1
cdr3_aa: CATSDSRVQETQYF

j_call: TRBJ1-1
v_call: TRBV5-4
cdr3_aa: CASSPRDRISEAFF

j_call: TRBJ2-3
v_call: TRBV15
cdr3_aa: CATSRGPARTGSGNTQYF

j_call: TRBJ2-3
v_call: TRBV7-2
cdr3_aa: CASSSMGTLTDTQYF

j_call: TRBJ2-7
v_call: TRBV4-1
cdr3_aa: CASSQVYPPDRGPYEQYF

j_call: TRBJ2-3
v_call: TRBV5-1
cdr3_aa: CASSERGMTSTDTQYF

j_call: TRBJ2-3
v_call: TRBV2
cdr3_aa: CASIQGITDTQYF

j_call: TRBJ2-5
v_call: TRBV6-1
cdr3_aa: CASSSNTRGRETQYF

j_call: TRBJ1-2
v_call: TRBV28
cdr3_aa: CASSYLEYGYTF

j_call: TRBJ2-1
v_call: TRBV4-2
cdr3_aa: CASSQGTSGGARQFF

j_call: TRBJ2-3
v_call: TRBV20-1
cdr3_aa: CSALPSGTSDRDTQYF